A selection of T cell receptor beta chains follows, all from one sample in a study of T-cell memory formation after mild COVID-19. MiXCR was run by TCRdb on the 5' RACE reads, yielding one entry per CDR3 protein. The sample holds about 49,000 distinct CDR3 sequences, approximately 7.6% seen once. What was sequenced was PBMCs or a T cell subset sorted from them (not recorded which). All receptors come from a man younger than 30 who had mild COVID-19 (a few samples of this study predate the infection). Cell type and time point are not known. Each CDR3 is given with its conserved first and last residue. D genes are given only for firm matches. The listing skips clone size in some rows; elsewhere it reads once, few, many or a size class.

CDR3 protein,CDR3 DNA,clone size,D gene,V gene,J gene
CASNANTGSPGETQYF,TGCGCCAGCAATGCAAATACAGGGTCACCTGGGGAGACCCAGTACTTC,few,.,TRBV5-1,TRBJ2-5
CASSSRNYGYTF,TGTGCCAGCAGCTCCAGGAACTATGGCTACACCTTC,.,.,TRBV7-8,TRBJ1-2
CASSLYVGVSTDTQYF,TGCGCCAGCAGCTTGTACGTCGGGGTTAGCACAGATACGCAGTATTTT,.,.,TRBV5-1,TRBJ2-3
CASSTIGQPQETQYF,TGTGCCAGCAGCACTATTGGACAGCCCCAAGAGACCCAGTACTTC,.,.,TRBV7-9,TRBJ2-5
CASSQRVWNTGELFF,TGTGCCAGCAGCCAAAGGGTATGGAACACCGGGGAGCTGTTTTTT,few,.,TRBV3-1,TRBJ2-2
CASSRGSDFMGTQYF,TGCGCCAGCAGCCGGGGGAGCGACTTCATGGGCACGCAGTATTTT,.,.,TRBV4-1,TRBJ2-3
CASSRRGYGYTF,TGTGCCAGCAGTCGACGAGGCTATGGCTACACCTTC,.,.,TRBV28,TRBJ1-2
CASSLVGETQYF,TGTGCCAGCAGCTTAGTCGGGGAGACCCAGTACTTC,many,.,TRBV7-2,TRBJ2-5
CASSFGGLSTGELFF,TGCGCCAGCAGCTTTGGCGGCCTGAGCACCGGGGAGCTGTTTTTT,.,.,TRBV5-1,TRBJ2-2
CASSPGQGSGNTIYF,TGTGCCAGCTCACCAGGGCAAGGATCTGGAAACACCATATATTTT,few,.,TRBV18,TRBJ1-3
CASTPREGITTMRGFRYTF,TGTGCCAGCACCCCACGGGAGGGAATAACTACTATGAGAGGCTTCCGCTACACCTTC,few,.,TRBV6-2/TRBV6-3,TRBJ1-2
CASSREGGGYTF,TGTGCCAGCAGCAGGGAGGGAGGTGGCTACACCTTC,.,.,TRBV28,TRBJ1-2
CASSPPMQYNSPLHF,TGTGCCAGCAGCCCCCCCATGCAGTATAATTCACCCCTCCACTTT,few,.,TRBV7-2,TRBJ1-6
CASSQDLAGELFF,TGTGCCAGCAGCCAAGACTTGGCGGGGGAGCTGTTTTTT,few,.,TRBV4-2,TRBJ2-2
CASSLPTSGGTREQFF,TGCGCCAGCAGCTTGCCGACTAGCGGGGGGACTCGTGAGCAGTTCTTC,many,TRBD2,TRBV5-1,TRBJ2-1
CASSSAGEVGYTF,TGTGCCAGCAGCTCGGCGGGCGAGGTGGGCTACACCTTC,.,.,TRBV5-6,TRBJ1-2
CASSQAGTRSHEQYF,TGTGCCAGCAGCCAAGCGGGGACTAGGTCCCACGAGCAGTACTTC,.,TRBD2,TRBV4-2,TRBJ2-7
CASSSRQGPLGTQYF,TGTGCCAGCAGTTCTAGGCAGGGTCCCCTGGGGACCCAGTACTTC,few,.,TRBV6-5,TRBJ2-5
CASSLNSPLHF,TGTGCCAGCAGCTTGAATTCACCCCTCCACTTT,many,.,TRBV5-6,TRBJ1-6
CASSHGSSGFEQYF,TGTGCCAGCTCCCACGGCTCTAGCGGGTTTGAGCAGTACTTC,many,TRBD2,TRBV7-2,TRBJ2-7
CASSLGQSPNEKLFF,TGCGCCAGCAGCTTGGGGCAGTCACCTAATGAAAAACTGTTTTTT,few,.,TRBV5-1,TRBJ1-4
CASSAQGASNEKLFF,TGTGCCAGCAGCGCCCAGGGGGCGTCTAATGAAAAACTGTTTTTT,few,TRBD1,TRBV7-9,TRBJ1-4
CASSTAGGRSDTQYF,TGTGCCAGCTCGACAGCGGGGGGGCGTTCAGATACGCAGTATTTT,many,TRBD2,TRBV12-3/TRBV12-4,TRBJ2-3
CASSLFGVTYEQYF,TGTGCCAGCAGCTTATTTGGGGTAACCTACGAGCAGTACTTC,.,.,TRBV11-2,TRBJ2-7
CASSPLNLNEQFF,TGCGCCAGCAGCCCCTTAAATCTCAATGAGCAGTTCTTC,.,.,TRBV4-1,TRBJ2-1
CASSLVVAGGTDTQYF,TGCGCCAGCAGCTTGGTTGTGGCGGGGGGCACAGATACGCAGTATTTT,.,TRBD2,TRBV5-1,TRBJ2-3
CASSQAGQGREQYF,TGCGCCAGCAGCCAAGCGGGCCAGGGGCGCGAGCAGTACTTC,.,.,TRBV4-1,TRBJ2-7
CASSTGLAGSTDTQYF,TGTGCCAGCAGTACCGGACTAGCGGGGAGCACAGATACGCAGTATTTT,few,TRBD2,TRBV7-9,TRBJ2-3
CASSSRSETQYF,TGTGCCAGCAGCTCCAGGTCGGAGACCCAGTACTTC,many,.,TRBV7-6,TRBJ2-5
CATSGPGQGYTDTQYF,TGTGCCACCAGTGGCCCGGGACAGGGCTACACAGATACGCAGTATTTT,few,TRBD1,TRBV24-1,TRBJ2-3
CASSYLDSEQYF,TGTGCCAGCAGTTATCTGGATTCCGAGCAGTACTTC,many,.,TRBV6-2/TRBV6-3,TRBJ2-7
CASSSGGGGTVETQYF,TGTGCCAGCAGTTCTGGGGGTGGCGGGACAGTCGAGACCCAGTACTTC,few,.,TRBV12-3/TRBV12-4,TRBJ2-5
CASSQLLGGELFF,TGCGCCAGCAGCCAACTCCTGGGCGGGGAGCTGTTTTTT,few,.,TRBV4-3,TRBJ2-2
CASTSGKRADTQYF,TGTGCCAGCACCAGCGGGAAACGTGCAGATACGCAGTATTTT,.,TRBD2,TRBV12-3/TRBV12-4,TRBJ2-3
CASRRQEEEPQHF,TGTGCCAGCAGAAGGCAGGAAGAGGAGCCCCAGCATTTT,.,.,TRBV5-5,TRBJ1-5
CASSSLDASYNEQFF,TGTGCCAGCAGCTCTTTGGACGCATCCTACAATGAGCAGTTCTTC,.,.,TRBV7-7,TRBJ2-1
CASSRTDNGYTF,TGTGCCAGCAGTCGGACAGACAATGGCTACACCTTC,.,.,TRBV6-2/TRBV6-3,TRBJ1-2
CASSSLGVRTEAFF,TGTGCCAGCAGTTCCCTGGGGGTACGAACTGAAGCTTTCTTT,.,.,TRBV5-6,TRBJ1-1
CASSEVGVKGTQYF,TGTGCCAGCAGTGAAGTTGGGGTCAAGGGGACCCAGTACTTC,.,.,TRBV2,TRBJ2-5
CASSFTFGLASGELFF,TGCGCCAGCAGCTTCACGTTCGGACTAGCTTCCGGGGAGCTGTTTTTT,many,TRBD2,TRBV5-1,TRBJ2-2
CASSLRTGAYGYTF,TGTGCCAGCAGCTTACGAACAGGGGCCTATGGCTACACCTTC,few,TRBD1,TRBV28,TRBJ1-2
CSARKGENTEAFF,TGCAGTGCTAGAAAAGGGGAGAACACTGAAGCTTTCTTT,few,.,TRBV20-1,TRBJ1-1
CASSSAPSYEQYF,TGTGCCAGCAGCTCCGCTCCCTCCTACGAGCAGTACTTC,many,.,TRBV7-7,TRBJ2-7
CSARLDRGTDTQYF,TGCAGTGCTAGATTGGACAGGGGCACAGATACGCAGTATTTT,few,TRBD1,TRBV20-1,TRBJ2-3
CASSLGQTYGYTF,TGTGCCAGCAGCCTCGGACAGACCTATGGCTACACCTTC,many,.,TRBV7-9,TRBJ1-2
CASSLAVDRQETQYF,TGTGCCAGCAGCTTGGCCGTGGACAGACAAGAGACCCAGTACTTC,.,.,TRBV7-2,TRBJ2-5
CASSLIAEETQYF,TGTGCCAGCAGCTTAATAGCGGAGGAGACCCAGTACTTC,few,.,TRBV5-6,TRBJ2-5
CASSRGGEDTQYF,TGTGCCAGCAGCCGAGGAGGGGAGGATACGCAGTATTTT,many,.,TRBV6-5,TRBJ2-3
CASSRVDRGGYGYTF,TGTGCCAGCTCACGCGTGGACAGGGGAGGCTATGGCTACACCTTC,.,TRBD1,TRBV18,TRBJ1-2
CASSPGTSSYNEQFF,TGCGCCAGCAGCCCCGGGACTAGCTCCTACAATGAGCAGTTCTTC,.,TRBD2,TRBV4-3,TRBJ2-1
CASSLIIPTGTGVTGELFF,TGTGCCAGCAGCTTAATTATCCCGACCGGGACAGGGGTCACCGGGGAGCTGTTTTTT,few,TRBD1,TRBV11-2,TRBJ2-2
CASSHTGGADNSPLHF,TGTGCCAGCAGCCATACAGGGGGCGCAGATAATTCACCCCTCCACTTT,many,TRBD1,TRBV5-4,TRBJ1-6
CASSLVARETQYF,TGTGCCAGCAGCTTGGTAGCCCGAGAGACCCAGTACTTC,medium-sized,.,TRBV7-9,TRBJ2-5
CATHLTGPSHNQPQHF,TGTGCCACTCACCTGACAGGACCTTCACACAATCAGCCCCAGCATTTT,.,.,TRBV6-1,TRBJ1-5
CATKRDPFYEQYF,TGTGCCACCAAGAGGGATCCCTTCTACGAGCAGTACTTC,few,.,TRBV6-5,TRBJ2-7
CASKEGISAYF,TGTGCCAGCAAGGAGGGAATCTCCGCGTATTTT,.,.,TRBV2,TRBJ2-3
CASSFEASSYEQYF,TGTGCCAGCAGCTTCGAGGCCAGCTCCTACGAGCAGTACTTC,many,.,TRBV7-9,TRBJ2-7